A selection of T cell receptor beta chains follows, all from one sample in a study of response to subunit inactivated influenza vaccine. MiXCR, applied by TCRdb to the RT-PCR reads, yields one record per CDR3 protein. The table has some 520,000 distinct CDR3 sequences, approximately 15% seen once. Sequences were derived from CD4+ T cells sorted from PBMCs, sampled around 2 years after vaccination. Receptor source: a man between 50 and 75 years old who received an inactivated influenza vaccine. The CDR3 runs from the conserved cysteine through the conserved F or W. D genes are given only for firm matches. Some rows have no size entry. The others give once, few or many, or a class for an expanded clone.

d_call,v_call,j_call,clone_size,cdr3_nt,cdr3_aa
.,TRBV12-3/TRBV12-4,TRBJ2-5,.,TGTGCCAGCAGTTTGCACCGGGACCAAGAGACCCAGTACTTC,CASSLHRDQETQYF
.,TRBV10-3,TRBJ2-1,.,TGTGCCATCAGTGAGTCGCTAGGGAAGGGCTCCTACAATGAGCAGTTCTTC,CAISESLGKGSYNEQFF
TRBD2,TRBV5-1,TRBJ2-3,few,TGCGCCAGCAGCTCTATTAGCGGGGGGCCTACAGATACGCAGTATTTT,CASSSISGGPTDTQYF
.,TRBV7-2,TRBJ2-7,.,TGTGCCAGCAGCTTAGTTACAGGCCGCTACGAGCAGTACTTC,CASSLVTGRYEQYF
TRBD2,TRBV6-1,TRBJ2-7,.,TGTGCCAGCAGTCGACTAGCGGGAGGGTTCTACGAGCAGTACTTC,CASSRLAGGFYEQYF
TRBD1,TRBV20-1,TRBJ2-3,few,TGCAGTGCCTCCGTAGGACAGGGGAGAGATACGCAGTATTTT,CSASVGQGRDTQYF
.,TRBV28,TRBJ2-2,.,TGTGCCACAACGAACACCGGGGAGCTGTTTTTT,CATTNTGELFF
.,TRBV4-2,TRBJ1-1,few,TGTGCCAGCAGCTTAGACGTTCAGCTGATGAACACTGAAGCTTTCTTT,CASSLDVQLMNTEAFF
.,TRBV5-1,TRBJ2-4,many,TGCGCCAGCAGCTTGCGGACAGATGGGCTGGGCATTCAGTACTTC,CASSLRTDGLGIQYF
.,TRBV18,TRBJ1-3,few,TGTGCCAGCTCATCCAGGGAGGACACCATATATTTT,CASSSREDTIYF
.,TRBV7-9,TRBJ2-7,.,TGTGCCAGCAGCCAAAATAGCTGGGAGCAGTACTTC,CASSQNSWEQYF
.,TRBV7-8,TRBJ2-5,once,TGTGCCAGCAGCTTACGGGACGGACGGACCCAGTACTTC,CASSLRDGRTQYF
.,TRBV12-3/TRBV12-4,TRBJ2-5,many,TGTGCCAGCGCCCCCGGGGACCAAGAGACCCAGTACTTC,CASAPGDQETQYF
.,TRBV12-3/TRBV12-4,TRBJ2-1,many,TGTGCCAGCAGTGGAACCTTCGGGGGCGCGAAATACAATGAGCAGTTCTTC,CASSGTFGGAKYNEQFF
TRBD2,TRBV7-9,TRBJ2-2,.,TGTGCCAGCCAGCGGGACCAAAACACCGGGGAGCTGTTTTTT,CASQRDQNTGELFF
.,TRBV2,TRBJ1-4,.,TGTGCCAGCAGTGCCGAAGGACAAGGCCCTAAACTGTTTTTT,CASSAEGQGPKLFF
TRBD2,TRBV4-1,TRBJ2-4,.,TGCGCCAGCAGCCGGGGACTAGCGGGGGGGCTAGCCAAAAACATTCAGTACTTC,CASSRGLAGGLAKNIQYF
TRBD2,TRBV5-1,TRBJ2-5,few,TGCGCCAGCAGCTTGAACGCGGGGGGTCCCCAAGAGACCCAGTACTTC,CASSLNAGGPQETQYF
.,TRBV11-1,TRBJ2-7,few,TGTGCCAGCAGCTTAGAGGTCGGGGAGGCGTACTTC,CASSLEVGEAYF
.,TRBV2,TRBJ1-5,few,TGTGCCAGCAGTGAAGACGATAAGCCCCAGCATTTT,CASSEDDKPQHF
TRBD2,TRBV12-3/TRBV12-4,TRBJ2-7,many,TGTGCCAGCAGACCGGGACTAGCGGGGTCCTTCACATCCTACGAGCAGTACTTC,CASRPGLAGSFTSYEQYF
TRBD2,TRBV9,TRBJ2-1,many,TGTGCCAGCAGCAAAGGGCCTAGCGGGAACAATGAGCAGTTCTTC,CASSKGPSGNNEQFF
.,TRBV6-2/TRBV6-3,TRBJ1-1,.,TGTGCCAGCAGTAAACGTATGGGTGAAGCTTTCTTT,CASSKRMGEAFF
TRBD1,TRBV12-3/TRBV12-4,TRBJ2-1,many,TGTGCCAGCAGTGTGATGTTGGGACAGGGAAGCAATGAGCAGTTCTTC,CASSVMLGQGSNEQFF
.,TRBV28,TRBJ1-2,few,TGTGCCGGGAGAGACAGTCAGCGTGGCTACACCTTC,CAGRDSQRGYTF
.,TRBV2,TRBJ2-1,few,TGTGCCAGCAGTGAAGCGAGGGGCTCCTACAATGAGCAGTTCTTC,CASSEARGSYNEQFF
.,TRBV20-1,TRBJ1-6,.,TGCAGTGCTAGAGTCGCAGGGGAATCACCCCTCCACTTT,CSARVAGESPLHF
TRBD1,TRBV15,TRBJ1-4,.,TGTGCCACCAGCAGAGATCCGGGACAGGGTAAAGAAAAACTGTTTTTT,CATSRDPGQGKEKLFF
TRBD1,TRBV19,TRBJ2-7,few,TGTGCCAGTAGTAAAGCCGGACAGGGGGCATCGGTGCAGTACTTC,CASSKAGQGASVQYF
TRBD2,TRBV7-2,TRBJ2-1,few,TGTGCCAGCAGCTTAGCCTATCTAGCGGGGGGTACCAATGAGCAGTTCTTC,CASSLAYLAGGTNEQFF
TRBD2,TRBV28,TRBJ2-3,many,TGTGCCAGCAACGAACTAGCGGGAGGGGATACGCAGTATTTT,CASNELAGGDTQYF
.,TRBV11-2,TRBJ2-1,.,TGTGCCAGCAGCTTACTATACCAGGGCTATGAGCAGTTCTTC,CASSLLYQGYEQFF
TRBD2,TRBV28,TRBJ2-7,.,TGTGCCATACTAGCGGGGGACTGGGGGGAGCAGTACTTC,CAILAGDWGEQYF
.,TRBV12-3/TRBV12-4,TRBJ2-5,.,TGTGCCAGCAGTTTATTCAAGTTAGGGACCCAGTACTTC,CASSLFKLGTQYF
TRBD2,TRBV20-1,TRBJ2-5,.,TGCAGTGCTAGAGGGCAAGCGGGAGTTTCAGAGACCCAGTACTTC,CSARGQAGVSETQYF
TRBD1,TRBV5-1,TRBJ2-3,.,TGCGCCAGCAGCCCGACAGGGGGCTTTCAGTATTTT,CASSPTGGFQYF
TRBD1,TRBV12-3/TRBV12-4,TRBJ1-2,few,TGTGCCAGCAGTCAGCAGGGGGGCTATGGCTACACCTTC,CASSQQGGYGYTF
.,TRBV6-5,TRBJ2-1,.,TGTGCCAGCAGTTACTCCTCTCGCGGGGCCAATGAGCAGTTCTTC,CASSYSSRGANEQFF
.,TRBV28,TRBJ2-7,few,TGTGCCAGCAGTCCGCCCAGGGTAAGATACGAGCAGTACTTC,CASSPPRVRYEQYF
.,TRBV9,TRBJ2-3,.,TGTGCCAGCAGCGTAGGTTTGAGGGATACGCAGTATTTT,CASSVGLRDTQYF
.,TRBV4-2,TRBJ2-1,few,TGTGCCAGCAGCCGAGGGGGTGTTGGTACGAATGAGCAGTTCTTC,CASSRGGVGTNEQFF
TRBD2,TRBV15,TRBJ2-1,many,TGTGCCACCAGCAGAGATCTGGGAGCGGGACGTACATGGGAGCAGTTCTTC,CATSRDLGAGRTWEQFF
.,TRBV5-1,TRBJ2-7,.,TGCGCCAGCAGCCGGGCGGGGTACGAGCAGTACTTC,CASSRAGYEQYF
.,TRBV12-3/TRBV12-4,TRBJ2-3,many,TGTGCCAGCCCCCCTCCTGTCTACTCTAGCACAGATACGCAGTATTTT,CASPPPVYSSTDTQYF
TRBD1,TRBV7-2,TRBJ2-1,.,TGTGCCAGCAGCCCCGGGACAGGGTTCATTGAGCAGTTCTTC,CASSPGTGFIEQFF
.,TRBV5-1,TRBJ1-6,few,TGCGCCAGCAGCTTGGAGGTGAATTCACCCCTCCACTTT,CASSLEVNSPLHF
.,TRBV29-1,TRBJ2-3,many,TGCAGCGTTGCCGAGGGTTCGAATACGCAGTATTTT,CSVAEGSNTQYF
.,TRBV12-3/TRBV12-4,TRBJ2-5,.,TGTGCCAGCACCTTTAGGGCTTCAAAAGAGACCCAGTACTTC,CASTFRASKETQYF
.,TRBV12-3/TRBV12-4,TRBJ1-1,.,TGTGCCAGCAGTTACTCCCCCCTGGGACCCGCTGAAGCTTTCTTT,CASSYSPLGPAEAFF
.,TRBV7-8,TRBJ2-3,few,TGTGCCAGCAGCCCCAGACCGAAAAGTAGCACAGATACGCAGTATTTT,CASSPRPKSSTDTQYF
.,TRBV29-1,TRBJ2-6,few,TGCAGCGTTGCTAGGACTGGGGCCAACGTCCTGACTTTC,CSVARTGANVLTF
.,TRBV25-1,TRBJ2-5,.,TGTGCCAGCAGTGGGAATTCTCAAGAGACCCAGTACTTC,CASSGNSQETQYF
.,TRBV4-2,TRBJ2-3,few,TGTGCCAGCAGCGCTGACTATTTTAGCACAGATACGCAGTATTTT,CASSADYFSTDTQYF
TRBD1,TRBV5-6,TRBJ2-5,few,TGTGCCAGCACCTTCGGGACAGGGAAAGAGACCCAGTACTTC,CASTFGTGKETQYF
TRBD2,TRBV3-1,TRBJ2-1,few,TGTGCCAGCAGCCAAGATCTGATAGGGGGACTAGCGGGCCGCAATGAGCAGTTCTTC,CASSQDLIGGLAGRNEQFF
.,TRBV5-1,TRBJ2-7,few,TGCGCCAGCACAGGGTCAAACGGGCCCTACGAGCAGTACTTC,CASTGSNGPYEQYF
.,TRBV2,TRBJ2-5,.,TGTGCCAGCAGTGAATTAAGGCAGGGCCTCTCAGAGACCCAGTACTTC,CASSELRQGLSETQYF
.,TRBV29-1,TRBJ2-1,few,TGCAGCGTTGGTTCCTGGAATAACAATGAGCAGTTCTTC,CSVGSWNNNEQFF
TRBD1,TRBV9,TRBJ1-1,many,TGTGCCAGCAGCCCGAGGGGGCGTGGAAACACTGAAGCTTTCTTT,CASSPRGRGNTEAFF
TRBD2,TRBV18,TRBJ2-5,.,TGTGCCAGCTCACCAGCAACTAGCGGGGGCTTGACCCAGTACTTC,CASSPATSGGLTQYF